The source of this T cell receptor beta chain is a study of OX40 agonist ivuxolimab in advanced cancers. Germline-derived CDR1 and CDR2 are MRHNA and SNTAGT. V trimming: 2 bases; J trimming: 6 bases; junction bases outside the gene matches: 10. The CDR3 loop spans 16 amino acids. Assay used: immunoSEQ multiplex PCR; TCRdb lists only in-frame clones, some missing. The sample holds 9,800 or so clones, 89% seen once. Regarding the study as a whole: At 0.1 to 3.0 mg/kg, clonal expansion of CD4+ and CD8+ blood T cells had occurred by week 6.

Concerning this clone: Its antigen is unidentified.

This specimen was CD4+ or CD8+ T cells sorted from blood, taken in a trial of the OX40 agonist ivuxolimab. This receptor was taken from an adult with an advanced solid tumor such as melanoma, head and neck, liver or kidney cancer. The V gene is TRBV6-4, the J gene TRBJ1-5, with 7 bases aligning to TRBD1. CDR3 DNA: TGTGCCAGCAGTGACCCCGTCCCGGGACAGAGTCAGCCCCAGCATTTT. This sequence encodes CASSDPVPGQSQPQHF.